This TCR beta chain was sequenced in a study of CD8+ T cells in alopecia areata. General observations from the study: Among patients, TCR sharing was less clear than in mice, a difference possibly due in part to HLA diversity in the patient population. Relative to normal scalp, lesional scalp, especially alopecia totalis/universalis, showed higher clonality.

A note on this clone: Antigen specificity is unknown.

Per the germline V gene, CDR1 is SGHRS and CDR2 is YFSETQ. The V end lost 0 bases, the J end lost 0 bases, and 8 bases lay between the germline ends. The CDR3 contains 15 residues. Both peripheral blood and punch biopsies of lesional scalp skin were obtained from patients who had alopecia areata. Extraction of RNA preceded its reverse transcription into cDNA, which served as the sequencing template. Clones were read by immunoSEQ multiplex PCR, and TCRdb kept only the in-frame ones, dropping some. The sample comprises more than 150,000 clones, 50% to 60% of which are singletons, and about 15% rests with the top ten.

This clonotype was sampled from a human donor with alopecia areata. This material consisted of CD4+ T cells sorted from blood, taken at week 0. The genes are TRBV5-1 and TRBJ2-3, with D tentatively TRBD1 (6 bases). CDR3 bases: TGCGCCAGCAGCTTGGGGGGGCATAGCACAGATACGCAGTATTTT. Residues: CASSLGGHSTDTQYF.